The 28 T cell receptor beta chains below come from one sample, sequenced in a study of blood T cell repertoires in COVID-19. Sequencing was performed with immunoSEQ multiplex PCR; in TCRdb, only in-frame clones are kept and a portion is missing. The table records some 45,000 clones, over 90% of them present only once. The sequenced sample was peripheral blood. The receptors shown here come from a man aged 55 to 70 with COVID-19, enrolled during active disease.

V usage is TRBV6-5 and J usage is TRBJ2-1, with D maybe TRBD1 (5 bases). Trimming left V 2 bases short and J 0 bases short, with 8 bases between. The CDR3 sequence is 15 residues long. The germline gives CDR1 MNHEY, CDR2 SVGAGI. The DNA for the CDR3 is TGTGCCAGCAGTTACCAGGGCGACTCCTACAATGAGCAGTTCTTC. It specifies CASSYQGDSYNEQFF.

V is TRBV29-1 and J is TRBJ2-6; D is uncertain. This CDR3 comprises 15 residues. The germline V and J ends were trimmed by 6 bases and 2 bases, with 14 bases remaining between them. Germline values: CDR1 SQVTM, CDR2 ANQGSEA. DNA of the CDR3: TGCAGCGTGCCAGACAAAGACACTGGGGCCAACGTCCTGACTTTC. It specifies CSVPDKDTGANVLTF.

This chain links TRBV2 with TRBJ2-1; TRBD1 agrees at 11 bases. This CDR3 is built from 13 residues. CDR1 SNHLY and CDR2 FYNNEI come from the germline V gene. CDR3 DNA: TGTGCAGGAGGGACAGGGGGTGGGAATGAGCAGTTCTTC. Protein product: CAGGTGGGNEQFF.

The chain couples TRBV5-1 to TRBJ2-1; D is ambiguous. The germline V and J ends were trimmed by 4 bases and 3 bases, with 11 bases remaining between them. CDR1 is SGHRS, CDR2 YFSETQ, per germline. This CDR3 contains 14 residues. This chain's CDR3 is CASSLQNSYNEQFF. The CDR3 DNA follows: TGCGCCAGCAGCCTCCAAAACAGCTACAATGAGCAGTTCTTC.

The chain links TRBV7-2 to TRBJ1-3; weak D call: TRBD1 (5 bases). The germline V and J ends were trimmed by 2 bases and 4 bases, with 12 bases remaining between them. The CDR3 consists of 15 residues. From germline, CDR1 is SGHTA and CDR2 FQGNSA. The CDR3 DNA is TGTGCCAGCAGCTTACTAGGGGAGGGCGGAAACACCATATATTTT. It yields the protein CASSLLGEGGNTIYF.

The V call is TRBV18, the J call TRBJ1-1; 9 nucleotides align to TRBD1. CDR1 is KGHSH, CDR2 LQKENI, per germline. V dropped 3 bases and J dropped 5; count of bases not matched to a gene: 4. The CDR3 has 14 residues. The CDR3 DNA sequence: TGTGCCAGCTCACCGGGACAGGGAGGTACTGAAGCTTTCTTT. Protein product: CASSPGQGGTEAFF. The full variable domain, rest sourced from reference TRBV18 and TRBJ1-1, is NAGVMQNPRHLVRRRGQEARLRCSPMKGHSHVYWYRQLPEEGLKFMVYLQKENIIDESGMPKERFSAEFPKEGPSILRIQQVVRGDSAAYFCASSPGQGGTEAFFGQGTRLTVV.

The CDR3 reads CASKRSGVKYGYTF. The DNA for the CDR3 is TGTGCCAGCAAGAGGTCAGGGGTAAAGTATGGCTACACCTTC. The gene calls are TRBV6-5 and TRBJ1-2; D might be TRBD1 (6 bases). CDR3 size: 14 residues. The V and J ends lost 7 bases and 5 bases respectively, with 17 bases between them. Germline V CDR1 and CDR2: MNHEY, SVGAGI.

DNA of the CDR3: TGTGCCAGCTCACCAAAGGGGGTCGGAAACACCATATATTTT. Its translation: CASSPKGVGNTIYF. The chain is built from TRBV18 and TRBJ1-3; perhaps TRBD1 as D (6 bases). The V gene's germline CDR1 is KGHSH and CDR2 LQKENI. The CDR3 has 14 amino acids. V was trimmed by 2 bases and J by 4 bases, leaving 9 bases between them.

The chain joins TRBV5-1 to TRBJ2-7; D is uncertain. This CDR3 comprises 12 residues. Germline CDR1 is SGHRS and CDR2 is YFSETQ. The V end was cut by 0 bases, the J end by 4 bases, with 5 bases between. CDR3 loop: CASSLVPYEQYF. CDR3 DNA: TGCGCCAGCAGCTTGGTTCCGTACGAGCAGTACTTC.

The genes are TRBV12-3 or TRBV12-4 and TRBJ1-2; 9 nucleotides match TRBD1. The V segment lost 7 bases and the J segment 8 bases; nucleotides outside the gene matches: 8. The CDR3 has 13 residues. CDR3 residues: CASNRDRERGYTF. DNA of the CDR3: TGTGCCAGCAACCGGGACAGGGAGCGGGGCTACACCTTC.

The rearrangement links TRBV7-9 to TRBJ1-2; D perhaps matches TRBD1 (5 bases). CDR3 length: 14 residues. The ends were cut back, 5 bases at V and 4 bases at J, with 14 bases in the middle. The germline V gene has CDR1 SEHNR and CDR2 FQNEAQ (reference sequence). The CDR3, as DNA: TGTGCCAGCAGCCCGAGGCAGGACATCTATGGCTACACCTTC. Its translation: CASSPRQDIYGYTF.

The gene calls are TRBV7-8 and TRBJ2-7, with D hard to call. The CDR3 runs to 15 residues. Trimming stripped 1 base from V and 7 bases from J, with 17 bases between. Per the germline V gene, CDR1 is SGHVS and CDR2 is FQNEAQ. CDR3 sequence reads: CASSLGEVRVGEQYF. DNA of the CDR3: TGTGCCAGCAGCTTAGGCGAGGTCCGCGTTGGAGAGCAGTACTTC.

The rearrangement links TRBV4-1 to TRBJ2-7; D may be TRBD2 (6 bases). V was shortened by 4 bases and J by 5 bases, with 18 bases between the two germline ends. Germline CDR1 and CDR2: MGHRA and YSYEKL. CDR3 length equals 15 residues. CDR3 sequence reads: CASSLQPGGPHEQYF. CDR3 DNA: TGCGCCAGCAGCCTTCAACCCGGAGGGCCCCACGAGCAGTACTTC.

This clone was observed once. The gene calls are TRBV27 and TRBJ1-6; tentative D call: TRBD1 (5 bases). Germline V gene sequence: CDR1 MNHEY, CDR2 SMNVEV (reference sequence). V dropped 10 bases and J dropped 8 bases, with 18 bases sitting between them. CDR3 length equals 14 residues. In DNA, the CDR3 is TGTGCCACCGCTCAGGGCTATCTGGATTCACCCCTCCACTTT. It codes for CATAQGYLDSPLHF.

V and J are TRBV9 and TRBJ2-2, with D possibly TRBD1 on 5 matching bases. The CDR3 sequence is 16 residues long. Germline V gene sequence: CDR1 SGDLS, CDR2 YYNGEE. Trimming took 0 bases from V and 1 from J, leaving 10 bases between them. The CDR3 is CASSVVAGWNTGELFF. CDR3 DNA: TGTGCCAGCAGCGTAGTGGCAGGGTGGAACACCGGGGAGCTGTTTTTT.

This clone has just one count. This chain uses TRBV20-1 with TRBJ2-7, with 12 positions matching TRBD2. The CDR3 extends over 15 amino acids. V shed 3 bases and J 6 bases; nucleotides not matched to a gene: 9. In germline, CDR1 is DFQATT, CDR2 SNEGSKA (reference sequence). In DNA form, the CDR3 reads TGCAGTGCTAGTCCCGGGTCACTAGCGGGAGGCGAGCAGTACTTC. Translated: CSASPGSLAGGEQYF.

The genes are TRBV18 and TRBJ2-2; 7 bases align to TRBD1. The CDR3 runs to 16 residues. The V gene's germline CDR1 is KGHSH and CDR2 LQKENI. The ends lost 3 bases at V and 1 base at J; junction bases unmatched: 5. The CDR3: CASSPTGALNTGELFF. CDR3 bases: TGTGCCAGCTCACCTACAGGGGCCTTGAACACCGGGGAGCTGTTTTTT.

V is TRBV3-1 (or the pseudogene TRBV3-2) and J is TRBJ1-3; no clear D. The CDR3 contains 14 residues. Germline-derived CDR1 and CDR2 are LGHDT and YNNKEL (reference sequence). Trimming shortened V by 6 bases and J by 0 bases, and 9 bases separated the two germline ends. CDR3 nucleotide sequence: TGTGCCAGCAGTGAGGGAAGCTCTGGAAACACCATATATTTT. It specifies CASSEGSSGNTIYF.

This chain joins TRBV7-6 and TRBJ2-1; 8 nucleotides match TRBD2. The ends lost 3 bases at V and 1 base at J; junction bases unmatched: 8. Germline CDR1 and CDR2: SGHVS and FNYEAQ. The CDR3 is made up of 17 amino acids. The CDR3 loop reads CASSFQIAGRSYNEQFF. For the CDR3, the DNA is TGTGCCAGCAGCTTCCAGATAGCGGGAAGATCCTACAATGAGCAGTTCTTC.

V usage is TRBV7-2 and J usage is TRBJ2-7, with D tentatively TRBD1 (5 bases). The CDR3 is 13 residues long. Germline values: CDR1 SGHTA, CDR2 FQGNSA. Deletions cut 6 bases from V and 2 bases from J, with 11 bases between. The CDR3 loop reads CASRVQGTYEQYF. Here the CDR3 DNA reads TGTGCCAGCAGAGTTCAGGGAACCTACGAGCAGTACTTC.

The chain uses TRBV10-1 and TRBJ2-2, with D possibly matching TRBD2 (5 bases). Per germline, CDR1 WNHNN and CDR2 SYGVQD (reference sequence). The CDR3 length is 13 residues. The ends were cut back, 8 bases at V and 0 bases at J, with 7 bases in the middle. In nucleotides, the CDR3 is TGCGCCAGCCGGACTTCGAACACCGGGGAGCTGTTTTTT. This gives the protein CASRTSNTGELFF.

The V gene is TRBV18, the J gene TRBJ2-6; D is ambiguous. Germline CDR1 reads KGHSH; CDR2 reads LQKENI. V was cut by 1 base and J by 4 bases, with 8 bases left in between. CDR3 length: 15 residues. The DNA of the CDR3 is TGTGCCAGCTCACCACGAGTTTCCGGGGCCAACGTCCTGACTTTC. It codes for CASSPRVSGANVLTF.

V usage is TRBV27 and J usage is TRBJ1-6, with TRBD1 as a possible D gene (5 bases). Trimming removed 7 bases from V and 7 bases from J, with 8 bases in between. The CDR3 has 12 residues. Germline V CDR1 and CDR2: MNHEY, SMNVEV (reference sequence). The CDR3 sequence is CASTPGNSPLHF. The CDR3 DNA is TGTGCCAGCACTCCAGGGAATTCACCCCTCCACTTT.

The chain links TRBV28 to TRBJ2-6; tentative D call: TRBD2 (5 bases). CDR3 length: 15 residues. V lost 8 bases and J 2 bases, leaving 13 bases between the germline ends. Germline CDR1 is MDHEN and CDR2 is SYDVKM. The CDR3 nucleotides are TGTGCCAGCTGGGCCGACGGGGCTGGGGCCAACGTCCTGACTTTC. Protein product: CASWADGAGANVLTF.

The gene calls are TRBV30 and TRBJ1-2; a weak D match, TRBD1 (6 bases). The germline CDR1 and CDR2 sequences are GTSNPN and SVGIG (reference sequence). The CDR3 consists of 17 residues. V gave up 0 bases and J gave up 0 bases, with 17 bases separating them. DNA of the CDR3: TGTGCCTGGAGTGTATCCAGGGGAACTTCAGCTAACTATGGCTACACCTTC. Translated, it gives CAWSVSRGTSANYGYTF.

This chain uses TRBV28 with TRBJ2-2, with a possible D match to TRBD2 (6 bases). Trimming removed 2 bases at V and 4 bases at J, with 14 bases between. Germline V CDR1 and CDR2: MDHEN, SYDVKM. This CDR3 comprises 16 residues. The CDR3 DNA sequence: TGTGCCAGCAGTTTAGGGACTCCCTTGGGCACCGGGGAGCTGTTTTTT. It translates to CASSLGTPLGTGELFF. Together with reference TRBV28 and TRBJ2-2, the CDR3 gives the full variable domain: DVKVTQSSRYLVKRTGEKVFLECVQDMDHENMFWYRQDPGLGLRLIYFSYDVKMKEKGDIPEGYSVSREKKERFSLILESASTNQTSMYLCASSLGTPLGTGELFFGEGSRLTVL.

V is TRBV11-2 and J is TRBJ2-1; 7 bases agree with TRBD2. J was trimmed by 8 bases and V by 2 bases; bases with no gene match: 12. The CDR3 has 16 residues. The V gene's germline CDR1 is SGHAT and CDR2 FQNNGV. The CDR3 loop reads CASSLIQGGSRYEQFF. The CDR3 DNA sequence: TGTGCCAGCAGCTTAATTCAGGGCGGGAGTAGGTATGAGCAGTTCTTC.

The genes are TRBV3-1 (or the pseudogene TRBV3-2) and TRBJ2-1; 11 bases map to TRBD2. The CDR3 totals 18 residues. V gave up 0 bases and J gave up 7 bases; unmatched junction bases: 11. From germline, CDR1 is LGHDT and CDR2 YNNKEL (reference sequence). Here the CDR3 DNA reads TGTGCCAGCAGCCAAGAATCATTGCGTACTAGCGGGAGTAATGAGCAGTTCTTC. Its translation: CASSQESLRTSGSNEQFF.